This T cell receptor (beta chain) was sequenced for a study of T-cell memory formation after mild COVID-19. Overall study context: Largely donor-specific sequence clusters came from two donors.

Turning to this clonotype: Antigen specificity is unknown.

Germline V gene sequence: CDR1 SGHRS, CDR2 YFSETQ. Germline trimming cut 5 bases from V and 1 base from J; bases unmatched to any gene: 8. CDR3 length: 15 amino acids. Study-wide results and caveats: Clones that contracted from day 15 to 85 were balanced CD4/CD8, while later expanders leaned CD4+.

TCRdb independently ran MiXCR on the 5' RACE reads; one entry per CDR3 protein. Here the sample spans around 320,000 distinct CDR3 sequences, roughly 19% being singletons. Sequences were obtained from PBMCs or a T cell subset sorted from them (not recorded which). The rearrangement uses TRBV5-1 and TRBJ2-5, with 7 bases identical to TRBD1. The TCR originated in a man younger than 30 who had mild COVID-19 (a few samples of this study predate the infection). Cell type and time point are not known. The CDR3 region has the DNA TGCGCCAGCAGGACGACAGGGCGTATCCAAGAGACCCAGTACTTC. It specifies CASRTTGRIQETQYF. Supplemented by reference TRBV5-1 and TRBJ2-5, the full variable domain reads KAGVTQTPRYLIKTRGQQVTLSCSPISGHRSVSWYQQTPGQGLQFLFEYFSETQRNKGNFPGRFSGRQFSNSRSEMNVSTLELGDSALYLCASRTTGRIQETQYFGPGTRLLVL.